This T cell receptor beta chain came from a study of T cells in Graves' hyperthyroidism and ophthalmopathy. This clonotype was seen ten or more times. What it binds is unknown. Whole-study results and caveats: Blood also showed most of the thyroid clonotypes that were expanded above 0.001.

Orbital computed tomography, thyroid ultrasound, serum thyroxine and TRAb, and clinical symptoms together informed the diagnoses. The germline V gene has CDR1 GTSNPN and CDR2 SVGIG (reference sequence). This CDR3 has 14 residues. Amplification of TCR beta CDR3 regions was performed using RNA transcripts as template. TCR CDR3 underwent first-round RT-PCR with the HTBI primer set. A single record per CDR3 protein comes from TCRdb applying MiXCR to the multiplex PCR reads. The repertoire includes hundreds of thousands of distinct CDR3 sequences, less than 20% of them detected once, and around 50% sits in the top ten.

Sequencing was carried out using blood. The receptor was isolated from a man aged 35 to 55 with Graves' ophthalmopathy. V gene TRBV30 combines with J gene TRBJ1-2; D is perhaps TRBD1 (5 bases). CDR3 in DNA: TGTGCTCACAGCCTCCTCCAGGGCCGGGGGGGCTACACCTTC. It specifies CAHSLLQGRGGYTF. Full variable domain (missing parts from reference TRBV30 and TRBJ1-2): SQTIHQWPATLVQPVGSPLSLECTVEGTSNPNLYWYRQAAGRGLQLLFYSVGIGQISSEVPQNLSASRPQDRQFILSSKKLLLSDSGFYLCAHSLLQGRGGYTFGSGTRLTVV.